The present T cell receptor beta chain was sequenced within a study of cytomegalovirus exposure and HLA in healthy donors (dated by TCRdb to about 2017). Looking at the study overall: An earlier analysis of 587 of the donors reported 250 to 300 Gb of sequence data and 117 million unique TCR beta sequences obtained from approximately 180 million T cells. All discovery cohort repertoires had been generated using a single sequencing platform. An earlier analysis of 587 of the donors applied high-throughput TCR beta sequencing to assess whether each TCR beta V gene segment acted as functional or pseudogenic. The study used immunosequencing to profile the T cell repertoires of hundreds of subjects and linked those repertoires to cytomegalovirus serostatus. In a later genetic analysis, genome-wide SNP genotypes for 398 of the 666 donors were used, and that subset was treated as a discovery cohort. On average, around 230,000 unique TCR beta nucleotide sequences were sequenced per donor among some 420 genotyped donors of the cohort, with around 19% of those sequences being non-productive. Of the 350 to 450 genotyped donors, roughly 85% fell in the genetic ancestry cluster associated with self-reported Caucasian donors. Rather than using new phenotypic data, the later analysis identified candidate immune exposures from TCR beta sequences and from how often those sequences occurred across donors. The study was designed to test whether signatures of past pathogen exposure could be identified by cataloging public T cell receptors. Typing coverage differed by locus: A, B, C, DRB1 and DQB1 were typed in about 620-640 donors, DQA1 in about 550, DPA1 in 606, and DPB1 in 400 to 490. To predict cytomegalovirus infection status, the study brought together high-throughput TCR immunosequencing, statistical association of individual TCRs with disease status, and machine learning. About 280 gigabases of sequencing data and approximately 91 million unique TCR sequences made up an early release that covered approximately 700 HLA-typed donors. Class I and class II HLA loci were covered by the typing at four-digit resolution. Donor age, sex, ethnicity and CMV serostatus were compiled together with the repertoire data. A separate validation cohort of some 130 different subjects was used in addition to the 666-subject first cohort. A later analysis re-examined previously published TCR beta repertoires from around 670 donors and added high-resolution HLA genotyping to investigate patterns of TCR occurrence. About 5 DR-DQ haplotypes were handled as single units for association and clustering, since linkage in the cohort was strong.

General findings and caveats noted by the study authors: A further reported finding was that TCR beta sequences accurately predicted the HLA-A and HLA-B alleles for most subjects in the first cohort. The cohort was sequenced for TCR beta chains only, and without alpha or paired-chain data the features that could be detected were limited. At a false discovery rate of 0.05, a later analysis linked approximately 18,000 TCR beta sequences to specific HLA alleles. A few of the identified cytomegalovirus-associated TCR beta chains were confirmed in vitro to be specific for cytomegalovirus antigens. In the study, some 180 TCR beta chains were listed as associated with cytomegalovirus. Because HLA typing was unavailable for some donors at each locus, only the typed subset was used in association tests. Assigning TCR associations to individual alleles was difficult when HLA alleles, especially DR and DQ, strongly co-occurred. A group of highly shared sequence variants was considered likely to be a technical artifact of the sequencing pipeline. In a later genetic analysis, fewer N-insertions in productive TCRs were reported among donors in an Asian-associated ancestry cluster than the approximately 630-donor mean. In a later genetic analysis, a missense DCLRE1C variant was associated with V-gene and J-gene trimming of TCR beta chains, and the association was replicated in an independent cohort. Presence/absence analyses assumed roughly uniform sequencing depth across donors, an assumption that may not hold. CMV serostatus was the only immune exposure information available for the cohort. Correlated functional status among segregating V segments might reflect linkage disequilibrium, but an unknown experimental factor could not be ruled out. In a later analysis, several top co-occurrence clusters were reported to appear linked to parvovirus B19, influenza, CMV and Epstein-Barr virus. Compared with equally common non-associated chains, HLA-associated TCR beta chains in a later analysis were more clonally expanded and had lower generation probabilities. Because the 87-base-pair reads could not distinguish some IMGT-functional V segments, including TRBV6-2 and TRBV6-3, those segments were excluded. The classifier was reported to diagnose cytomegalovirus status with high specificity and sensitivity in both the original and validation cohorts. While some public TCRs were present in many individuals, most TCR sequences turned up only very rarely across donors. Because counts were too low, about 18 rarely observed V segments, including chromosome 9 orphons, were excluded from the earlier analysis of some 590 of the donors. The authors suggested that the approach could potentially be generalized to other disease states and immunological phenotypes. Broadly in line with IMGT annotations, most TCR beta V segments showed up in productive rearrangements about 90% or about 30% of the time in an earlier analysis of 587 of the donors. In a later analysis, TCR association rates were found to vary across HLA loci, with the most associated TCRs seen for DRB1 alleles and the fewest for HLA-C alleles. A later analysis found that most CMV-associated TCR beta chains appeared HLA-restricted, with HLA associations seemingly driven largely by CMV exposure.

Remarks on this clone: Its target antigen remains unknown.

The cohort was made up of approximately 670 healthy bone marrow donors. At the time of sampling, all cohort members were nominally healthy, though unrecorded immune exposures were likely present. The donor tested CMV seronegative and was one of the 352 seronegative cohort members. Each donor provided a peripheral blood sample, and peripheral blood mononuclear cells were used for TCR beta sequencing. The Qiagen DNeasy Blood Extraction Kit was used to extract genomic DNA from the blood cell samples. Libraries were constructed by the immunoSEQ multiplex PCR assay. For the multiplex PCR, a mixture combining 60 forward primers for TCR Vbeta segments and 13 reverse primers for TCR Jbeta segments was used. The CDR3 region of rearranged TCR beta genes was amplified from genomic DNA by a multiplex PCR assay. The Illumina HiSeq System was used to sequence the amplified TCR beta libraries as 87-base-pair reads. Regarding the original processing steps: Across the 700 or so repertoires, a later analysis counted about 81 million unique TCR beta chains, 9.5 million to 13 million of which were shared by at least two donors. Raw reads were error-corrected and collapsed into unique sequences with a nearest-neighbor algorithm that merged closely related sequences to remove PCR and sequencing errors. CDR3 sequences were aligned to IMGT reference sequences to assign V, D and J gene segments. Each retained sequence needed at least a six-nucleotide match to both a V gene segment and a J gene segment. Rearrangements were classified as productive when the CDR3 lacked stop codons and remained in frame with V and J, and all other rearrangements were classified as non-productive. Following IMGT convention, CDR3 was defined as the stretch from the second conserved V-encoded cysteine to the conserved J-encoded phenylalanine. In an earlier analysis of more than 550 of the donors, sequences lacking an unambiguous match to a single V gene segment were excluded. An earlier analysis of over 450 of the donors classified V segments as functional when productive rearrangements were above 56.7% and as segregating when the standard deviation between donors was above 5%. A statistical classification framework was built for diagnosing cytomegalovirus status from the catalog of TCR beta chain sequences. A later analysis assigned V and J genes by comparing TCR nucleotide sequences with IMGT/GENE-DB human TR gene sequences. In a later analysis, CDR3 sequences and most-parsimonious VDJ recombination scenarios were assigned using the TCRdist pipeline. A later analysis defined each TCR beta chain by its CDR3 amino acid sequence plus V-gene family, and excluded reads lacking a unique V-gene family. A later analysis removed 500 to 650 highly shared, low-generation-probability nucleotide sequences to deal with suspected cross-contamination and a sequencing artifact. For each public chain, a later analysis derived a clonal expansion index from normalized ranks of inferred template counts within each repertoire. In a later analysis, generation probabilities were computed using a VDJ recombination model fitted to out-of-frame rearrangements, and the results were checked against IGoR. A later analysis scored TCR-TCR, TCR-HLA and TCR-CMV co-occurrence with hypergeometric tests, applying a repertoire-size bias correction to TCR pairs. False discovery rates were estimated in a later analysis by permuting HLA or CMV assignments 20 times. In a later analysis, co-occurring TCRs were grouped using DBSCAN, with TCRdist sequence similarity added in when clustering inside HLA-allele-positive subsets. Co-occurrence clustering excluded repertoires with fewer than 30,000 or more than 120,000 public chains, plus five with anomalous nucleotide sharing. Here the immuneACCESS table is served through TCRdb, limited to in-frame sequences with V and J called. Missing clones are a known gap in these copies; in checked studies unresolved V genes cover under half, and the rest lacks a known reason. V and J calls and clone size follow that table, whereas D and trimming were derived from the DNA. The sample has about 130,000 clones on record. The ten largest clones capture 1.7% of the sample.

Including the terminal cysteine and phenylalanine, the CDR3 comprises 14 residues. Only the CDR3 region is kept as DNA, spanning 42 bases read in frame from base 1. V and J lose 5 bases and 1 base, and a span of 11 bases separates them. Sequences MDHEN (CDR1) and SYDVKM (CDR2) are obtained from the germline V gene. Rearrangement joined TRBV28 to TRBJ1-1; a tentative D call is TRBD1 (6 bases match). The receptor was derived from a young man in good health and CMV-seronegative. What was sequenced was PBMCs. The bases read TGTGCCAGCAGTCCCGGGACACCGAACACTGAAGCTTTCTTT. Translated, this is CASSPGTPNTEAFF. The reference TRBV28 and TRBJ1-1 proteins fill in what lies around the CDR3, so the full variable domain reads DVKVTQSSRYLVKRTGEKVFLECVQDMDHENMFWYRQDPGLGLRLIYFSYDVKMKEKGDIPEGYSVSREKKERFSLILESASTNQTSMYLCASSPGTPNTEAFFGQGTRLTVV.